This TCR beta chain was found in a study of cytomegalovirus exposure and HLA in healthy donors. Researchers ran the PCR with 60 Vbeta and 13 Jbeta primers. The assay was immunoSEQ multiplex PCR, and TCRdb's table has in-frame clones only and misses some. This table has about 160,000 clones, around 83% appearing once. As for this clone: Its target is not known.

Study results and limitations: The authors later linked a missense DCLRE1C variant to TCR beta V- and J-gene trimming. Most TCR sequences were seen very rarely across donors, but some public TCRs occurred in many. Presence/absence analyses took donor sequencing depth as roughly uniform.

The germline gives CDR1 GTSNPN, CDR2 SVGIG (reference sequence). Trimming took 2 bases from V and 5 from J, leaving 13 bases between them. This CDR3 has 15 amino acids. The rearrangement links TRBV30 to TRBJ1-6; the D is unclear. This TCR was recovered from a male donor in good health and CMV-seropositive. The specimen was PBMCs. The CDR3: CAWSRGQADNSPLHF. In DNA, the CDR3 is TGTGCCTGGAGTCGCGGGCAGGCGGATAATTCACCCCTCCACTTT.